This entry concerns a single T cell receptor (beta chain). The data are from a study of T cell responses to AZD1222 COVID-19 vaccine. The CDR3 contains 12 residues. CDR1 is LNHDA, CDR2 SQIVND, per germline (reference sequence). The V and J ends lost 4 bases and 16 bases, in that order; junction bases with no gene match: 9. This table comes from immunoSEQ multiplex PCR, and its TCRdb copy is limited to in-frame clones, with some not included. The sample yields approximately 150,000 clones, over 85% seen once. The source is an adult in good health. The genes are TRBV19 and TRBJ2-4; 8 bases are a match to TRBD1. Sequencing used peripheral blood, obtained on day 0 of AZD1222 vaccination. CDR3 nucleotide sequence: TGTGCCAGTAGTACTCCGGGACAGGCGGTCTACTTC. Protein sequence: CASSTPGQAVYF.